Listed here are 23 T cell receptor beta chains from one sample, sequenced in a study of blood T cell repertoires in COVID-19 (dated by TCRdb to 2018 to 2021). Library preparation used the immunoSEQ multiplex PCR assay. Not all clones reach the TCRdb copy of this immuneACCESS table, which keeps in-frame sequences only. Checked studies attribute under half of the gap to unresolved V genes and leave the rest unexplained. The sample includes 60,000 to 90,000 clones, with 65% to 85% observed a single time. The ten largest clones take up more than 5% of the sample. Input material: peripheral blood. The receptors originated from a man in his 60s with active or convalescent COVID-19.

The chain carries TRBV7-6 and TRBJ1-1, with TRBD1 matching 10 bases. V lost 4 bases to trimming and J lost 0 bases; unmatched junction nucleotides: 14. This CDR3 is 19 amino acids long. The germline CDR1 and CDR2 sequences are SGHVS and FNYEAQ. The CDR3 bases are TGTGCCAGCAGCTCGCAGTTCCCGGGACAGGGGCTAATGAACACTGAAGCTTTCTTT. It encodes CASSSQFPGQGLMNTEAFF.

The chain employs TRBV19 and TRBJ1-6, with 7 bases that match TRBD1. The CDR3 has 15 amino acids. Germline assignment: CDR1 LNHDA and CDR2 SQIVND (reference sequence). Trimming removed 9 bases from V and 4 bases from J; junction bases left unmatched: 9. DNA for the CDR3: TGTGCCAGCACGAACCAGGGGGATTATAATTCACCCCTCCACTTT. This gives the protein CASTNQGDYNSPLHF.

V usage is TRBV7-2 and J usage is TRBJ2-5; 8 bases map to TRBD2. V trimming: 2 bases; J trimming: 5 bases; junction bases outside the gene matches: 10. Germline values: CDR1 SGHTA, CDR2 FQGNSA. The CDR3 sequence is 16 residues long. The CDR3 protein is CASSLPIGGAGETQYF. The CDR3, as DNA: TGTGCCAGCAGCTTACCAATCGGGGGGGCCGGGGAGACCCAGTACTTC.

This clone was seen only once. J is TRBJ2-3 and V is TRBV9, with D uncertain. The CDR3 loop spans 15 amino acids. The germline V gene has CDR1 SGDLS and CDR2 YYNGEE. V lost 0 bases and J 2 bases, leaving 10 bases between the germline ends. The CDR3 loop is CASSVVHSHTDTQYF. In nucleotides, the CDR3 is TGTGCCAGCAGCGTAGTACACAGCCACACAGATACGCAGTATTTT. Based on the CDR3 plus reference TRBV9 and TRBJ2-3, the full variable domain is DSGVTQTPKHLITATGQRVTLRCSPRSGDLSVYWYQQSLDQGLQFLIQYYNGEERAKGNILERFSAQQFPDLHSELNLSSLELGDSALYFCASSVVHSHTDTQYFGPGTRLTVL.

The CDR3 DNA is TGTGCCACCAGCAGTCCCGAAGGCGGAAGCTCCTACAATGAGCAGTTCTTC. The encoded protein is CATSSPEGGSSYNEQFF. The chain has TRBV15 and TRBJ2-1, with D hard to call. Germline CDR1 is LNHNV and CDR2 is YYDKDF (reference sequence). The CDR3 is made up of 17 amino acids. V was shortened by 3 bases and J by 0 bases, with 15 bases between the two germline ends. Supplemented by reference TRBV15 and TRBJ2-1, the full variable domain reads DAMVIQNPRYQVTQFGKPVTLSCSQTLNHNVMYWYQQKSSQAPKLLFHYYDKDFNNEADTPDNFQSRRPNTSFCFLDIRSPGLGDTAMYLCATSSPEGGSSYNEQFFGPGTRLTVL.

The V call is TRBV6-2 or TRBV6-3, the J call TRBJ2-7, with TRBD1 matching over 7 bases. V was pared by 5 bases and J by 3 bases, with 7 bases of the junction left unmatched. CDR1 is MNHEY, CDR2 SVGEGT, per germline. CDR3 length: 14 residues. DNA for the CDR3: TGTGCCAGCAGTAACCCCGACAGGGTCTACGAGCAGTACTTC. It translates to CASSNPDRVYEQYF.

This clone was seen just once. The J gene is TRBJ2-3, the V gene TRBV6-5; weak D call: TRBD2 (5 bases). V shed 6 bases and J shed 1 base, with 11 bases lying between them. CDR1 MNHEY and CDR2 SVGAGI come from the germline V gene. The CDR3 spans 14 residues. The CDR3 region is CASRRDGGTDTQYF. The CDR3 DNA reads TGTGCCAGCAGGAGGGATGGGGGCACAGATACGCAGTATTTT.

V usage is TRBV29-1 and J usage is TRBJ2-3; a weak D match, TRBD2 (6 bases). The germline V and J ends were trimmed by 6 bases and 0 bases, with 16 bases remaining between them. Per the germline V gene, CDR1 is SQVTM and CDR2 is ANQGSEA. The CDR3 is 15 amino acids. The DNA for the CDR3 is TGCAGCGTCACCCGGGGGACGACTAGCACAGATACGCAGTATTTT. It translates to CSVTRGTTSTDTQYF.

This chain uses TRBV5-6 with TRBJ2-3; D may be TRBD1 (5 bases). Germline loops: CDR1 SGHDT, CDR2 YYEEEE. The CDR3 runs to 13 residues. The germline V and J ends were trimmed by 4 bases and 1 base, with 7 bases remaining between them. CDR3 bases: TGTGCCAGCAGCACCAGGGGCACAGATACGCAGTATTTT. It encodes CASSTRGTDTQYF.

V is TRBV28 and J is TRBJ1-1; D is perhaps TRBD1 (6 bases). The CDR3 length is 19 residues. CDR1 MDHEN and CDR2 SYDVKM come from the germline V gene. The V end was cut by 6 bases, the J end by 2 bases, with 28 bases between. Here the CDR3 DNA reads TGTGCCAGCAGCGGCTTCGGGTTTTCCGGCACAGGGACCAACACTGAAGCTTTCTTT. Amino acids: CASSGFGFSGTGTNTEAFF.

V is TRBV7-9 and J is TRBJ1-3, with D hard to call. V was clipped by 3 bases and J by 0 bases, with 9 bases between them. The CDR3 is 15 residues long. The germline V gene has CDR1 SEHNR and CDR2 FQNEAQ (reference sequence). The CDR3 region is CASSFHGSSGNTIYF. CDR3 DNA: TGTGCCAGCAGCTTCCACGGGAGCTCTGGAAACACCATATATTTT.

The chain recombines TRBV11-1 with TRBJ1-1, with D perhaps matching TRBD1 (6 bases). CDR1 SGHAT and CDR2 FQDESV come from the germline V gene (reference sequence). The CDR3 loop spans 13 amino acids. The V end was cut by 4 bases, the J end by 1 base, with 7 bases between. This chain's CDR3 is CASSSDRNTEAFF. The DNA for the CDR3 is TGTGCCAGCAGCTCGGACAGGAACACTGAAGCTTTCTTT.

The rearrangement links TRBV6-2 or TRBV6-3 to TRBJ2-7; 7 nucleotides align to TRBD1. The V segment lost 2 bases and the J segment 0 bases; nucleotides outside the gene matches: 7. The CDR3 consists of 16 residues. The V gene's germline CDR1 is MNHEY and CDR2 SVGEGT. The CDR3 DNA reads as TGTGCCAGCAGTTACCGGGCGACAGGGCCCTCCTACGAGCAGTACTTC. This gives the protein CASSYRATGPSYEQYF.

V and J are TRBV27 and TRBJ2-1, with unresolved D. CDR1 and CDR2 (germline): MNHEY, SMNVEV (reference sequence). Trimming removed 6 bases from V and 9 bases from J, with 12 bases in between. This CDR3 has 12 amino acids. In DNA form, the CDR3 reads TGTGCCAGCAGACCTATCGGCGGTGAGCAGTTCTTC. Amino acids: CASRPIGGEQFF.

This clone was found a few times. The chain couples TRBV6-5 to TRBJ2-7; 7 positions agree with TRBD2. The V segment lost 5 bases and the J segment 4 bases; nucleotides outside the gene matches: 11. The CDR3 is 15 amino acids. The germline V gene has CDR1 MNHEY and CDR2 SVGAGI. The CDR3 loop is CASSPSWGGLYEQYF. CDR3 sequence (DNA): TGTGCCAGCAGTCCCTCGTGGGGGGGACTATACGAGCAGTACTTC.

The rearrangement links TRBV5-4 to TRBJ2-7, with TRBD1 as a possible D gene (5 bases). Trimming pared 0 bases from V and 0 bases from J, leaving 7 bases between. Germline V gene sequence: CDR1 SGHNT, CDR2 YYREEE (reference sequence). This CDR3 contains 14 residues. The CDR3 region has the DNA TGTGCCAGCAGCTTGGACCAGGGCTCCTACGAGCAGTACTTC. Its protein product is CASSLDQGSYEQYF.

This rearrangement joins TRBV5-1 to TRBJ2-1; D possibly corresponds to TRBD2 (6 bases). The CDR3 extends over 13 amino acids. CDR1 and CDR2 (germline): SGHRS, YFSETQ. V lost 5 bases and J 4 bases, leaving 10 bases between the germline ends. The CDR3, as DNA: TGCGCCAGCAGACTAGCCCAGTACAATGAGCAGTTCTTC. Its translation is CASRLAQYNEQFF.

The chain joins TRBV2 to TRBJ2-7; D remains unclear. The V end lost 3 bases, the J end lost 0 bases, and 9 bases lay between the germline ends. This CDR3 is 14 amino acids long. CDR1 is SNHLY, CDR2 FYNNEI, per germline. CDR3 amino acids: CASSDAAPSYEQYF. CDR3 nucleotide sequence: TGTGCCAGCAGTGACGCGGCCCCCTCCTACGAGCAGTACTTC.

The V call is TRBV5-1, the J call TRBJ2-3; 11 nucleotides align to TRBD2. Germline V gene lookup returns CDR1 SGHRS and CDR2 YFSETQ. With V trimmed by 1 base and J by 2 bases, 3 bases remained unmatched. The CDR3 length is 16 residues. The CDR3 is CASSLLTSGDTDTQYF. CDR3 bases: TGCGCCAGCAGCTTGCTGACTAGCGGGGACACAGATACGCAGTATTTT.

CDR3 region: CASSQRYGDLGTQYF. Here the CDR3 DNA reads TGTGCCAGCAGCCAAAGATACGGCGACCTAGGCACGCAGTATTTT. The chain links TRBV3-1 (or the pseudogene TRBV3-2) to TRBJ2-3, with D unclear. There are 15 residues in the CDR3. Trimming cost V 2 bases and J 9 bases, with 18 bases left between them. CDR1 and CDR2 from the germline V gene are LGHDT and YNNKEL (reference sequence).

The chain uses TRBV14 and TRBJ1-4; D is unclear. Trimming took 3 bases from V and 7 from J, leaving 12 bases between them. The CDR3 totals 14 residues. In germline, CDR1 is SGHDN, CDR2 FVKESK. CDR3 sequence reads: CASSHYTDPEKLFF. The DNA of the CDR3 is TGTGCCAGCAGCCACTATACAGATCCTGAAAAACTGTTTTTT.

The chain uses TRBV7-2 and TRBJ2-5; TRBD2 might be the D (6 bases). V was pared by 1 base and J by 5 bases, with 11 bases between. The CDR3 covers 14 residues. Germline CDR1 reads SGHTA; CDR2 reads FQGNSA. CDR3 loop: CASSLDRGWETQYF. The CDR3 bases are TGTGCCAGCAGCTTAGATCGGGGGTGGGAGACCCAGTACTTC.

The V gene is TRBV6-1, the J gene TRBJ1-2; 8 nucleotides match TRBD1. Trimming at V came to 2 bases and at J to 6 bases, leaving 5 bases not matched to a gene. Germline-derived CDR1 and CDR2 are MNHNS and SASEGT. This CDR3 is built from 14 residues. Here the CDR3 DNA reads TGTGCCAGCAGTGAACAGCGGACAGGGAATGGCTACACCTTC. Its protein is CASSEQRTGNGYTF.